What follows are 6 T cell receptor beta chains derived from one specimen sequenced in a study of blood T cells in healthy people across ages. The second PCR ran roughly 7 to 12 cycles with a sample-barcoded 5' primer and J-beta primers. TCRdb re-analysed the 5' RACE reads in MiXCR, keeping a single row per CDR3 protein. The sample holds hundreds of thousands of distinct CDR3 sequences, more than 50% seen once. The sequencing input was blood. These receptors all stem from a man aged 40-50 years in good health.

CDR3 in DNA: TGTGCCAGCAGGGGAACAGGGGTCTCTGGAAACACCATATATTTT. Amino acid sequence: CASRGTGVSGNTIYF. The chain combines TRBV25-1 with TRBJ1-3, with 7 bases aligning to TRBD1. V lost 6 bases to trimming and J lost 0 bases; unmatched junction nucleotides: 5. The CDR3 totals 15 residues. Germline-derived CDR1 and CDR2 are MGHDK and SYGVNS.

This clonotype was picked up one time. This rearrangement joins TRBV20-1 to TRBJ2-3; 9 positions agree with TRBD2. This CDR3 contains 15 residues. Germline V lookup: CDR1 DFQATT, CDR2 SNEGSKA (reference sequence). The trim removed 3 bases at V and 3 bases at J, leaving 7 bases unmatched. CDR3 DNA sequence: TGCAGTGCTAGTCCTAGCGGGGTTCAAACAGATACGCAGTATTTT. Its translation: CSASPSGVQTDTQYF.

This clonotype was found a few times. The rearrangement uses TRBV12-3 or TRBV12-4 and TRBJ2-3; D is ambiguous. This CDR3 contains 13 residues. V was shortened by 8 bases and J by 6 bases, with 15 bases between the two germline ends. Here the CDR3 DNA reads TGTGCCAGCCTCCCGACGGTTACGGATACGCAGTATTTT. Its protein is CASLPTVTDTQYF.

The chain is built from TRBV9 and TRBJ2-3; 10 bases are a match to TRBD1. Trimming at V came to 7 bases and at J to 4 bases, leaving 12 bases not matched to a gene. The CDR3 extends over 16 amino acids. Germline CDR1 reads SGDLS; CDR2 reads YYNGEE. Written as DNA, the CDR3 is TGTGCCAGCGCAATATATGGGACAGGGGAAGCAGATACGCAGTATTTT. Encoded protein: CASAIYGTGEADTQYF.

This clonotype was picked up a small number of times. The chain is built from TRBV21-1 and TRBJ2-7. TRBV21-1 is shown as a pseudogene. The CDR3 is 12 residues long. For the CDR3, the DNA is TGTGCCACCTTAATTGGTATGCGCGAGCAGTACTTC. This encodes CATLIGMREQYF.

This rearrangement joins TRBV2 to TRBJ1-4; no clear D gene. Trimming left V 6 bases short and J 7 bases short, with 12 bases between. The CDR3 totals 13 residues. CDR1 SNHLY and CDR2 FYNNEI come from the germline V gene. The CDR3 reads CASRGVEGEKLFF. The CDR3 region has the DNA TGTGCCAGCAGGGGTGTAGAGGGTGAAAAACTGTTTTTT.